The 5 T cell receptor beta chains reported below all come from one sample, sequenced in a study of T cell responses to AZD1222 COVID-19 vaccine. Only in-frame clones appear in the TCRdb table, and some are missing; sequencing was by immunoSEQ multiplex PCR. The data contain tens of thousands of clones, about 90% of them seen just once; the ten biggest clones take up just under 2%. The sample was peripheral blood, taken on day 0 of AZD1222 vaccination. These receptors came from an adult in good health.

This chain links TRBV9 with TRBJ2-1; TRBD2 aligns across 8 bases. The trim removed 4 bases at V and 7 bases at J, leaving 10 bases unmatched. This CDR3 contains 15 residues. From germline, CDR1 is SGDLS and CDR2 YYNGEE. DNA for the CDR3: TGTGCCAGCAGCACTCCTAGCGGGCTAAAGAATGAGCAGTTCTTC. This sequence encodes CASSTPSGLKNEQFF.

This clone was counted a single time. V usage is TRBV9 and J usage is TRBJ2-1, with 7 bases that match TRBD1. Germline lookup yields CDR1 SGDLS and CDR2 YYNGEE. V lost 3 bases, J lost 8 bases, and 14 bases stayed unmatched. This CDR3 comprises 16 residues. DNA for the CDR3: TGTGCCAGCAGCGCAAGGGACAGATCCCGGTGGGATGAGCAGTTCTTC. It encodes CASSARDRSRWDEQFF.

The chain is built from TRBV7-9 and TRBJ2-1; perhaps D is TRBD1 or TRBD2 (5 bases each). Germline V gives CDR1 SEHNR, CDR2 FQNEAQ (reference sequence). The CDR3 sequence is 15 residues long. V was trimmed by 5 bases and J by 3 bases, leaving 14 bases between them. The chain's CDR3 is CASSPQGEGYNEQFF. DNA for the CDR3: TGTGCCAGCAGCCCCCAGGGAGAGGGCTACAATGAGCAGTTCTTC.

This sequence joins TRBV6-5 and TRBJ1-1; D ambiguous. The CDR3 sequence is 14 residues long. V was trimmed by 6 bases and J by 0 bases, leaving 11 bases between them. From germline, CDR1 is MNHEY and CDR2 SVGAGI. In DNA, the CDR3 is TGTGCCAGCAGATTTTACCAGATGAACACTGAAGCTTTCTTT. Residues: CASRFYQMNTEAFF.

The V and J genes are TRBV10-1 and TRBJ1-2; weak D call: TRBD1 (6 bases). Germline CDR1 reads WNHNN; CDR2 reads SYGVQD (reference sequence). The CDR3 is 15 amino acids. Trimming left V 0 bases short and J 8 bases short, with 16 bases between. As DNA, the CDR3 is TGCGCCAGCAGTGAGTCCAGGGGCATCACAGCCGGCTACACCTTC. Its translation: CASSESRGITAGYTF.